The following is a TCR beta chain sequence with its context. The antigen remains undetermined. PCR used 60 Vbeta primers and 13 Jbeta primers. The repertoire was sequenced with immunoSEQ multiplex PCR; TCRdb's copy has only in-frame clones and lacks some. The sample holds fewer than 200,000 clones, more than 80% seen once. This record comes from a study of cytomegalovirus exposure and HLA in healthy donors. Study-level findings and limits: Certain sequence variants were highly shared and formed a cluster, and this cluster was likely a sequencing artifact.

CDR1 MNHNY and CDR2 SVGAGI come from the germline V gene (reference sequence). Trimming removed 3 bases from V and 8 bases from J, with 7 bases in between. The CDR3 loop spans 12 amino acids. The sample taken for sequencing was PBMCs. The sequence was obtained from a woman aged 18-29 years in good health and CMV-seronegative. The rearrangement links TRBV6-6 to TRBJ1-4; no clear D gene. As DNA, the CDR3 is TGTGCCAGCAGTTATGAGTCAGAAAAACTGTTTTTT. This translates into CASSYESEKLFF.